The clone carrying this TCR beta chain came up many times. These data belong to a study of blood T cells in healthy people across ages. Germline CDR1 reads LGHDT; CDR2 reads YNNKEL (reference sequence). V shed 6 bases and J shed 2 bases, with 14 bases lying between them. The CDR3 runs to 14 residues. It was with a sample-barcoded 5' primer and a J-beta primer mix that a second PCR of about 7 to 12 cycles was run. A template-switch adaptor with 12 random nucleotides tagged each cDNA molecule. TCRdb re-derived calls from the 5' RACE reads in MiXCR, one entry per CDR3 protein. Here the sample spans some 930,000 distinct CDR3 sequences, 25% to 35% being singletons. The same specimen was also included in a second study, on T cells of mothers and their children.

The receptor's source is a middle-aged woman in good health. The V and J genes are TRBV3-1 and TRBJ2-7; unclear D gene. The specimen was blood. CDR3 residues: CASRRKGSTYEQYF. CDR3 DNA: TGTGCCAGCAGACGCAAGGGTTCTACCTACGAGCAGTACTTC.